These T cell receptor beta chains were read from a single sample in a study of T cells after posttransplantation cyclophosphamide. TCRdb keeps only in-frame clones here, not all; method: immunoSEQ multiplex PCR. The table lists tens of thousands of clones, 90% of them singletons. The sample in question was PBMCs, obtained 55 to 70 days after allogeneic stem cell transplant with posttransplant cyclophosphamide. The receptor set was obtained from a male patient in his sixties or seventies who received an allogeneic stem cell transplant from a related donor and was CMV-positive. T cells may partly derive from the graft donor. Each CDR3 is given with its conserved first and last residue. The D gene is left open where the match is weak. Expanded clones are given a class, and other clones once, few, many or no size at all.

D gene: TRBD1
clone size: NA
V gene: TRBV2
J gene: TRBJ1-2
CDR3 protein: CASSDRDSYYGYTF
CDR3 DNA: TGTGCCAGCAGTGATAGGGACAGCTACTATGGCTACACCTTC

D gene: NA
clone size: NA
V gene: TRBV12-1
J gene: TRBJ1-1
CDR3 protein: CAEPPPSRDPPPGTEAFF
CDR3 DNA: TGTGCCGAACCACCACCCAGCAGGGATCCCCCTCCAGGCACTGAAGCTTTCTTT

D gene: NA
clone size: medium-sized
V gene: TRBV2
J gene: TRBJ2-3
CDR3 protein: CASSGQSTDTQYF
CDR3 DNA: TGTGCCAGCAGTGGGCAGAGCACAGATACGCAGTATTTT

D gene: NA
clone size: NA
V gene: TRBV29-1
J gene: TRBJ2-1
CDR3 protein: CSGKSGEQFF
CDR3 DNA: TGCAGCGGTAAATCCGGTGAGCAGTTCTTC

D gene: TRBD1
clone size: NA
V gene: TRBV5-4
J gene: TRBJ1-3
CDR3 protein: CASSPGGTGYSGNTIYF
CDR3 DNA: TGTGCCAGCAGCCCTGGGGGGACAGGCTACTCTGGAAACACCATATATTTT

D gene: NA
clone size: NA
V gene: TRBV7-9
J gene: TRBJ2-2
CDR3 protein: CASSHRETGELFF
CDR3 DNA: TGTGCCAGCAGCCACAGGGAAACCGGGGAGCTGTTTTTT

D gene: TRBD1
clone size: NA
V gene: TRBV2
J gene: TRBJ1-1
CDR3 protein: CASSSSRGTEAFF
CDR3 DNA: TGTGCCAGCAGCTCCAGCAGGGGGACTGAAGCTTTCTTT

D gene: NA
clone size: few
V gene: TRBV9
J gene: TRBJ2-3
CDR3 protein: CASSVRRGPDTQYF
CDR3 DNA: TGTGCCAGCAGCGTAAGGCGGGGCCCAGATACGCAGTATTTT

D gene: NA
clone size: NA
V gene: TRBV7-2
J gene: TRBJ1-1
CDR3 protein: CASSSLAAGAIKAFF
CDR3 DNA: TGTGCCAGCAGCTCCTTGGCGGCAGGGGCGATCAAAGCTTTCTTT

D gene: NA
clone size: NA
V gene: TRBV2
J gene: TRBJ1-1
CDR3 protein: CASSDRSNTEAFF
CDR3 DNA: TGTGCCAGCAGTGACCGGAGCAACACTGAAGCTTTCTTT

D gene: NA
clone size: NA
V gene: TRBV7-9
J gene: TRBJ1-4
CDR3 protein: CASSLRGLRAATNEKLFF
CDR3 DNA: TGTGCCAGCAGCTTACGAGGGCTAAGGGCGGCAACTAATGAAAAACTGTTTTTT

D gene: TRBD1
clone size: few
V gene: TRBV4-1
J gene: TRBJ2-2
CDR3 protein: CASSLGTTGAGELFF
CDR3 DNA: TGCGCCAGCAGCCTCGGGACGACAGGGGCCGGGGAGCTGTTTTTT

D gene: NA
clone size: NA
V gene: TRBV6-6
J gene: TRBJ1-6
CDR3 protein: CASSYVVNSPLHF
CDR3 DNA: TGTGCCAGCAGTTACGTCGTTAATTCACCCCTCCACTTT

D gene: NA
clone size: NA
V gene: TRBV27
J gene: TRBJ2-7
CDR3 protein: CASSPSGEEQYF
CDR3 DNA: TGTGCCAGCAGTCCCTCAGGGGAGGAGCAGTACTTC

D gene: NA
clone size: NA
V gene: TRBV27
J gene: TRBJ1-2
CDR3 protein: CASSRTQAYGYTF
CDR3 DNA: TGTGCCAGCAGCCGAACCCAGGCTTACGGCTACACCTTC

D gene: TRBD1
clone size: NA
V gene: TRBV18
J gene: TRBJ1-6
CDR3 protein: CASSPQGAKSPLHF
CDR3 DNA: TGTGCCAGCTCACCACAGGGGGCAAAGTCACCCCTCCACTTT

D gene: NA
clone size: NA
V gene: TRBV7-9
J gene: TRBJ1-5
CDR3 protein: CASSFGAWQPQHF
CDR3 DNA: TGTGCCAGCAGCTTTGGGGCGTGGCAGCCCCAGCATTTT

D gene: TRBD1
clone size: NA
V gene: TRBV5-6
J gene: TRBJ1-2
CDR3 protein: CASSVGDRPIYGYTF
CDR3 DNA: TGTGCCAGCAGCGTGGGGGACAGACCGATCTATGGCTACACCTTC

D gene: TRBD1
clone size: NA
V gene: TRBV5-4
J gene: TRBJ2-7
CDR3 protein: CASSTDRDSYEQYF
CDR3 DNA: TGTGCCAGCAGCACGGACAGGGATTCCTACGAGCAGTACTTC

D gene: NA
clone size: NA
V gene: TRBV7-8
J gene: TRBJ2-1
CDR3 protein: CASSTRAGVGLNEQFF
CDR3 DNA: TGTGCCAGCAGCACCAGGGCAGGGGTCGGTTTAAATGAGCAGTTCTTC

D gene: TRBD2
clone size: NA
V gene: TRBV6-5
J gene: TRBJ2-5
CDR3 protein: CAGSYQTSSRQETQYF
CDR3 DNA: TGTGCCGGCAGTTATCAGACTAGCAGCCGCCAAGAGACCCAGTACTTC

D gene: NA
clone size: NA
V gene: TRBV11-2
J gene: TRBJ1-2
CDR3 protein: CASSLSGGVNYGYTF
CDR3 DNA: TGTGCCAGCAGCTTATCGGGAGGAGTGAACTATGGCTACACCTTC

D gene: NA
clone size: once
V gene: TRBV25-1
J gene: TRBJ1-2
CDR3 protein: CASSDSGTMKPYGYTF
CDR3 DNA: TGTGCCAGCAGTGACTCCGGGACAATGAAGCCCTATGGCTACACCTTC